This paragraph covers one T cell receptor (beta chain) sequence. No antigen is known for it. The germline CDR1 and CDR2 sequences are SEHNR and FQNEAQ (reference sequence). V shed 5 bases and J 2 bases; nucleotides not matched to a gene: 4. The length of the CDR3 is 16 residues. The sample comes from a study of radiotherapy plus CTLA-4 blockade in lung cancer. Study information: Objective responses were documented in about 18% of patients, with disease control in about 31%. Study results and caveats: Early blood T cell clone dynamics reportedly forecast response best, with interferon-beta. Radiotherapy plus ipilimumab was followed by expansion in blood of tumor-derived TCR clones.

TCRdb's table, derived via immunoSEQ multiplex PCR, lists solely in-frame clones and lacks some. The data hold tens of thousands of clones, with around 69% observed a single time. Focal radiation and CTLA-4 blockade (ipilimumab) were tested in chemo-refractory metastatic non-small-cell lung cancer patients. The sequenced sample was peripheral blood, obtained from a patient treated with radiotherapy plus ipilimumab. The V and J genes are TRBV7-9 and TRBJ2-6; 9 positions match TRBD1. The receptor's source is a human donor with non-small cell lung cancer who had a complete response to radiotherapy plus ipilimumab. This chain's CDR3 is CASSAYRGPGANVLTF. The DNA for the CDR3 is TGTGCCAGCAGCGCTTACAGGGGGCCTGGGGCCAACGTCCTGACTTTC.